The rows below give T cell receptor beta chains drawn from one sample of a study of T cells in Graves' hyperthyroidism and ophthalmopathy. In TCRdb, the multiplex PCR reads were re-called with MiXCR into one record per CDR3 protein. The repertoire holds around 200,000 distinct CDR3 sequences, with over 15% as singletons. The sample taken for sequencing was blood. The receptor source for this set is a woman aged 50 to 60 with Graves' hyperthyroidism. The CDR3 runs from the conserved cysteine through the conserved F or W. Each record gives: clone size, D gene, J gene, V gene, CDR3 protein, CDR3 DNA. D genes are given only for firm matches. Size tells how often a clone was seen (once, few, many) or the class of an expanded clone, and some rows leave it out.

clone size: many; D gene: -; J gene: TRBJ2-2; V gene: TRBV28; CDR3 protein: CASSFELGGANTGELFF; CDR3 DNA: TGTGCCAGCAGTTTCGAACTAGGCGGGGCGAACACCGGGGAGCTGTTTTTT
clone size: many; D gene: -; J gene: TRBJ2-5; V gene: TRBV3-1; CDR3 protein: CASSQGDLQETQYF; CDR3 DNA: TGTGCCAGCAGCCAAGGGGACCTACAAGAGACCCAGTACTTC
clone size: -; D gene: -; J gene: TRBJ1-3; V gene: TRBV7-9; CDR3 protein: CASSHTSSGNTIYF; CDR3 DNA: TGTGCCAGCAGCCACACATCCTCTGGAAACACCATATATTTT
clone size: many; D gene: -; J gene: TRBJ2-7; V gene: TRBV29-1; CDR3 protein: CSVEQSGTDDYEQYF; CDR3 DNA: TGCAGCGTTGAACAAAGCGGGACAGACGATTACGAGCAGTACTTC
clone size: many; D gene: -; J gene: TRBJ2-5; V gene: TRBV7-7; CDR3 protein: CASSLVSQETQYF; CDR3 DNA: TGTGCTAGCAGCTTAGTCTCACAAGAGACCCAGTACTTC
clone size: -; D gene: TRBD1; J gene: TRBJ1-1; V gene: TRBV7-9; CDR3 protein: CASSSRTGMNTEAFF; CDR3 DNA: TGTGCCAGCAGCTCCAGGACAGGGATGAACACTGAAGCTTTCTTT
clone size: many; D gene: -; J gene: TRBJ2-7; V gene: TRBV10-3; CDR3 protein: CAIQQGSSYEQYF; CDR3 DNA: TGTGCCATACAACAGGGTAGCTCCTACGAGCAGTACTTC
clone size: many; D gene: TRBD1; J gene: TRBJ2-5; V gene: TRBV6-1; CDR3 protein: CASRGTGIETQYF; CDR3 DNA: TGTGCCAGCAGGGGGACAGGGATAGAGACCCAGTACTTC
clone size: many; D gene: TRBD1; J gene: TRBJ2-1; V gene: TRBV7-9; CDR3 protein: CASSPSTGGHYNEQFF; CDR3 DNA: TGTGCCAGCAGCCCGTCTACAGGGGGGCATTACAATGAGCAGTTCTTC
clone size: many; D gene: TRBD1; J gene: TRBJ2-7; V gene: TRBV6-1; CDR3 protein: CASSSRRDRGYEQYF; CDR3 DNA: TGTGCCAGCAGCTCCCGAAGGGACAGGGGATACGAGCAGTACTTC
clone size: many; D gene: -; J gene: TRBJ2-1; V gene: TRBV7-2; CDR3 protein: CASSLEVRGSSYNEQFF; CDR3 DNA: TGTGCCAGCAGCTTAGAAGTGCGGGGTAGCTCCTACAATGAGCAGTTCTTC
clone size: many; D gene: TRBD2; J gene: TRBJ2-5; V gene: TRBV7-2; CDR3 protein: CASSTQPGLAGGGMGTQYF; CDR3 DNA: TGTGCCAGCAGCACGCAACCGGGACTAGCGGGGGGGGGGATGGGGACCCAGTACTTC
clone size: many; D gene: -; J gene: TRBJ1-2; V gene: TRBV11-2; CDR3 protein: CASSLDRTSIYGYTF; CDR3 DNA: TGTGCCAGCAGCTTAGATAGGACAAGTATCTATGGCTACACCTTC
clone size: many; D gene: TRBD1; J gene: TRBJ2-3; V gene: TRBV7-7; CDR3 protein: CASSPDREGTDTQYF; CDR3 DNA: TGTGCTAGCAGCCCCGACAGGGAAGGCACAGATACGCAGTATTTT
clone size: many; D gene: -; J gene: TRBJ2-2; V gene: TRBV28; CDR3 protein: CASNAMGGRLFF; CDR3 DNA: TGTGCCAGCAATGCAATGGGGGGTAGGCTGTTTTTT
clone size: many; D gene: TRBD2; J gene: TRBJ2-1; V gene: TRBV29-1; CDR3 protein: CSVAGTSGGSSYNEQFF; CDR3 DNA: TGCAGCGTGGCCGGGACTAGCGGGGGGAGCTCCTACAATGAGCAGTTCTTC
clone size: -; D gene: TRBD1; J gene: TRBJ2-6; V gene: TRBV29-1; CDR3 protein: CSGQGVSGANVLTF; CDR3 DNA: TGCAGCGGGCAGGGGGTATCTGGGGCCAACGTCCTGACTTTC
clone size: few; D gene: -; J gene: TRBJ2-1; V gene: TRBV20-1; CDR3 protein: CSARWAIYNEQFF; CDR3 DNA: TGCAGTGCTAGATGGGCAATCTACAATGAGCAGTTCTTC
clone size: many; D gene: -; J gene: TRBJ1-6; V gene: TRBV27; CDR3 protein: CASSPRRGEDSPLHF; CDR3 DNA: TGTGCCAGCAGCCCCCGGCGGGGGGAGGATTCACCCCTCCACTTT
clone size: many; D gene: -; J gene: TRBJ1-3; V gene: TRBV6-5; CDR3 protein: CASSYSREGRGTIYF; CDR3 DNA: TGTGCCAGCAGTTACTCGAGGGAAGGGCGCGGCACCATATATTTT
clone size: many; D gene: -; J gene: TRBJ1-6; V gene: TRBV6-2/TRBV6-3; CDR3 protein: CASSYSDRNNSPLHF; CDR3 DNA: TGTGCCAGCAGTTACTCGGACAGAAACAATTCACCCCTCCACTTT
clone size: many; D gene: -; J gene: TRBJ2-2; V gene: TRBV18; CDR3 protein: CASSPRGTLTGELFF; CDR3 DNA: TGTGCCAGCTCACCACGTGGGACACTAACCGGGGAGCTGTTTTTT
clone size: -; D gene: TRBD1; J gene: TRBJ2-7; V gene: TRBV4-1; CDR3 protein: CASRLQPGTGPREQYF; CDR3 DNA: TGCGCCAGCAGACTTCAACCCGGGACAGGGCCGAGGGAGCAGTACTTC
clone size: few; D gene: TRBD1; J gene: TRBJ1-5; V gene: TRBV14; CDR3 protein: CASSQKLGQGGNQPQHF; CDR3 DNA: TGTGCCAGCAGCCAGAAACTTGGACAGGGTGGCAATCAGCCCCAGCATTTT
clone size: many; D gene: TRBD2; J gene: TRBJ2-1; V gene: TRBV20-1; CDR3 protein: CSARGLAGDNEQFF; CDR3 DNA: TGCAGTGCTAGAGGACTAGCGGGGGATAATGAGCAGTTCTTC
clone size: many; D gene: TRBD2; J gene: TRBJ2-7; V gene: TRBV28; CDR3 protein: CASSWDGGEYEQYF; CDR3 DNA: TGTGCCAGCAGTTGGGACGGGGGGGAATACGAGCAGTACTTC
clone size: many; D gene: -; J gene: TRBJ1-1; V gene: TRBV5-5; CDR3 protein: CASTLSGASEAFF; CDR3 DNA: TGTGCCAGCACCTTGTCGGGGGCAAGTGAAGCTTTCTTT
clone size: many; D gene: -; J gene: TRBJ1-5; V gene: TRBV6-2/TRBV6-3; CDR3 protein: CASSSTHSSNQPQHF; CDR3 DNA: TGTGCCAGCAGTTCCACCCACTCTAGCAATCAGCCCCAGCATTTT
clone size: -; D gene: TRBD1; J gene: TRBJ2-1; V gene: TRBV5-6; CDR3 protein: CASSFQGASGSYNEQFF; CDR3 DNA: TGTGCCAGCAGCTTCCAGGGGGCGTCAGGCTCCTACAATGAGCAGTTCTTC
clone size: many; D gene: -; J gene: TRBJ2-5; V gene: TRBV12-3/TRBV12-4; CDR3 protein: CASSPRGGETQYF; CDR3 DNA: TGTGCCAGCAGTCCCCGAGGGGGAGAGACCCAGTACTTC
clone size: many; D gene: -; J gene: TRBJ2-3; V gene: TRBV7-2; CDR3 protein: CASSLGYGEAQYF; CDR3 DNA: TGTGCCAGCAGCTTAGGATACGGGGAGGCGCAGTATTTT
clone size: -; D gene: -; J gene: TRBJ1-2; V gene: TRBV10-2; CDR3 protein: CASRDPGGGYTF; CDR3 DNA: TGCGCCAGCAGAGATCCGGGAGGGGGCTACACCTTC
clone size: many; D gene: -; J gene: TRBJ2-7; V gene: TRBV12-3/TRBV12-4; CDR3 protein: CASSSSPVSYEQYF; CDR3 DNA: TGTGCCAGCAGTTCCTCGCCGGTCTCCTACGAGCAGTACTTC
clone size: many; D gene: -; J gene: TRBJ1-1; V gene: TRBV15; CDR3 protein: CATSRDGMTVEAFF; CDR3 DNA: TGTGCCACCAGCAGAGATGGTATGACCGTTGAAGCTTTCTTT
clone size: many; D gene: TRBD1; J gene: TRBJ2-2; V gene: TRBV25-1; CDR3 protein: CASSDRPTGERDGELFF; CDR3 DNA: TGTGCCAGCAGTGACCGCCCCACAGGGGAGCGAGACGGGGAGCTGTTTTTT
clone size: many; D gene: -; J gene: TRBJ2-7; V gene: TRBV9; CDR3 protein: CASSVEPVSSYEQYF; CDR3 DNA: TGTGCCAGCAGCGTAGAACCAGTCAGCTCCTACGAGCAGTACTTC
clone size: -; D gene: -; J gene: TRBJ2-7; V gene: TRBV4-1; CDR3 protein: CASSPQLAQGYEQYF; CDR3 DNA: TGCGCCAGCAGCCCCCAACTGGCACAGGGCTACGAGCAGTACTTC
clone size: -; D gene: -; J gene: TRBJ1-5; V gene: TRBV6-4; CDR3 protein: CASSESGVGNQPQHF; CDR3 DNA: TGTGCCAGCAGTGAATCAGGGGTAGGCAATCAGCCCCAGCATTTT
clone size: many; D gene: -; J gene: TRBJ1-1; V gene: TRBV6-1; CDR3 protein: CASSYRRDTEAFF; CDR3 DNA: TGTGCCAGCAGTTATCGCCGGGACACTGAAGCTTTCTTT
clone size: many; D gene: -; J gene: TRBJ2-5; V gene: TRBV6-2/TRBV6-3; CDR3 protein: CASSYSVLESETQYF; CDR3 DNA: TGTGCCAGCAGTTACTCGGTACTAGAATCAGAGACCCAGTACTTC
clone size: many; D gene: -; J gene: TRBJ1-2; V gene: TRBV28; CDR3 protein: CASSLATLNGYTF; CDR3 DNA: TGTGCCAGCAGTTTAGCCACCCTAAATGGCTACACCTTC
clone size: -; D gene: -; J gene: TRBJ2-3; V gene: TRBV7-2; CDR3 protein: CASSPTRGNADTQYF; CDR3 DNA: TGTGCCAGCAGCCCCACTAGAGGGAATGCAGATACGCAGTATTTT
clone size: many; D gene: TRBD2; J gene: TRBJ2-7; V gene: TRBV12-3/TRBV12-4; CDR3 protein: CASSPGGRVSSYEQYF; CDR3 DNA: TGTGCCAGCAGTCCCGGTGGGAGGGTCAGCTCCTACGAGCAGTACTTC
clone size: many; D gene: -; J gene: TRBJ2-7; V gene: TRBV7-9; CDR3 protein: CASRSADNDEQYF; CDR3 DNA: TGTGCCAGCAGATCCGCGGACAATGACGAGCAGTACTTC
clone size: many; D gene: TRBD1; J gene: TRBJ2-5; V gene: TRBV6-1; CDR3 protein: CASRMDRKETQYF; CDR3 DNA: TGTGCCAGCAGGATGGACAGGAAAGAGACCCAGTACTTC